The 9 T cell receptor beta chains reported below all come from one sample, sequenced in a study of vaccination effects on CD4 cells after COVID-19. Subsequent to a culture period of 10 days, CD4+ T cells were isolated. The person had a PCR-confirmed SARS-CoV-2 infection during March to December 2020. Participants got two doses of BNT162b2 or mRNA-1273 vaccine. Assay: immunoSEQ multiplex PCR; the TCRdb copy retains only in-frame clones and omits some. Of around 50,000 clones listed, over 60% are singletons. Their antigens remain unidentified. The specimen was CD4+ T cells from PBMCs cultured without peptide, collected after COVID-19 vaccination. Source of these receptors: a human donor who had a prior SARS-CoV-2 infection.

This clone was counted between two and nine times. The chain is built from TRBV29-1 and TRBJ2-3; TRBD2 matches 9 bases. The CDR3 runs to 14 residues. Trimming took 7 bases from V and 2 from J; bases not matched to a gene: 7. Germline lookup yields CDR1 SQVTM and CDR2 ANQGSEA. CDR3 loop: CSALLAGFTDTQYF. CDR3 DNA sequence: TGCAGCGCGTTACTAGCGGGTTTCACAGATACGCAGTATTTT.

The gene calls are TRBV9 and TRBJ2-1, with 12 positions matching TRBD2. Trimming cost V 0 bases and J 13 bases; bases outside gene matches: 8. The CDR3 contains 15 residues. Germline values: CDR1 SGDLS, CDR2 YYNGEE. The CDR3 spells CASSVALAGGQVQFF. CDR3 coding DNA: TGTGCCAGCAGCGTAGCACTAGCGGGGGGCCAAGTACAGTTCTTC.

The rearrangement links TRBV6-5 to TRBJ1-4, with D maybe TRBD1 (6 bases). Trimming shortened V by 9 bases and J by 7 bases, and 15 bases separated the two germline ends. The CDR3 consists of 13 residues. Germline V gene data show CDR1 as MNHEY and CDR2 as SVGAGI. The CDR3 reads CARKRGAGEKLFF. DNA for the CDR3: TGTGCCAGGAAGAGGGGGGCTGGTGAAAAACTGTTTTTT.

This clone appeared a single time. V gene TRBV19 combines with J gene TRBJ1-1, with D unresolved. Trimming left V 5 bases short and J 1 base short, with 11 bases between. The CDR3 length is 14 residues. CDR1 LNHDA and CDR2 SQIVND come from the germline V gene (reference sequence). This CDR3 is CASSVLYPNTEAFF. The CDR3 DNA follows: TGTGCCAGTAGTGTTTTATACCCGAACACTGAAGCTTTCTTT.

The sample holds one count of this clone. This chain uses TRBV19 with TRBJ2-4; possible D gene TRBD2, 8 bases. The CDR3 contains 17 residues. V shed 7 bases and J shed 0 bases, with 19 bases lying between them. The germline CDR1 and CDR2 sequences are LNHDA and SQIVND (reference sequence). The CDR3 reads CASIGRGPTLAKNIQYF. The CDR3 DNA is TGTGCCAGTATCGGGAGGGGGCCTACTCTAGCCAAAAACATTCAGTACTTC.

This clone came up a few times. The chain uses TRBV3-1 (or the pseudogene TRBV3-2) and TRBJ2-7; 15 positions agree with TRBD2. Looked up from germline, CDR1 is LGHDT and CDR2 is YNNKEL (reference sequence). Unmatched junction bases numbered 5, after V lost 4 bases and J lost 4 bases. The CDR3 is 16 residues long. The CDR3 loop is CASSPGLAGGFYEQYF. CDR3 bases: TGTGCCAGCAGCCCCGGACTAGCGGGAGGGTTTTACGAGCAGTACTTC.

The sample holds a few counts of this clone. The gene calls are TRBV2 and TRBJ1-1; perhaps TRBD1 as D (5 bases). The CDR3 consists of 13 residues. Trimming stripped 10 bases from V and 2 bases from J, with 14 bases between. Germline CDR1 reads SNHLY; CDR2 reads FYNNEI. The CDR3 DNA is TGTGCCACCGCGACAGACTTAAACACTGAAGCTTTCTTT. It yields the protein CATATDLNTEAFF. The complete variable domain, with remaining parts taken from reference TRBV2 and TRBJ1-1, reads EPEVTQTPSHQVTQMGQEVILRCVPISNHLYFYWYRQILGQKVEFLVSFYNNEISEKSEIFDDQFSVERPDGSNFTLKIRSTKLEDSAMYFCATATDLNTEAFFGQGTRLTVV.

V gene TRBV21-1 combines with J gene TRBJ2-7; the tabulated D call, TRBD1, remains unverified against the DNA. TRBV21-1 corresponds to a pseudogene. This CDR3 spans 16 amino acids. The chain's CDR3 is CASSKGRDSSSYEQYF. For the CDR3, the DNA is TGTGCCAGCAGCAAAGGACGGGACAGCAGCTCCTACGAGCAGTACTTC.

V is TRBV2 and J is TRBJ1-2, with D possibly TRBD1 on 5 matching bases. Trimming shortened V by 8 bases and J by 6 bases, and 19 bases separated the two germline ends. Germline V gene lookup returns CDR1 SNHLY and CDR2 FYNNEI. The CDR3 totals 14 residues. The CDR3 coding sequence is TGTGCCAGCGCGGGGCGGGCTGGAATAGATGGCTACACCTTC. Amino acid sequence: CASAGRAGIDGYTF.